A selection of T cell receptor beta chains follows, all from one sample in a study of tumor and adjacent non-tumor tissue in lung cancer. TCRdb re-called the multiplex PCR reads with MiXCR, one entry per CDR3 protein. Altogether some 80,000 distinct CDR3 sequences are present, more than 75% being singletons, with the ten largest covering 21%. The sample taken for sequencing was distant non-tumor lung tissue. These receptors were taken from a woman between 50 and 59 years old with non-small cell lung cancer. Each CDR3 is given with its conserved first and last residue. The D gene is left open where the match is weak. Rows may omit the clone size; those that give it use once, few, many or a size class.

CDR3: CVSSIEWGSDAFF
DNA: TGTGTCAGCAGCATAGAATGGGGCAGTGATGCTTTCTTT
D: .
V: TRBV11-2
J: TRBJ1-1
size: .

CDR3: CASSSRQIYSPLHF
DNA: TGTGCCAGCAGTTCGAGACAGATCTATTCACCCCTCCACTTT
D: .
V: TRBV6-5
J: TRBJ1-6
size: many

CDR3: CASSPGHNKQFF
DNA: TGTGCCAGTAGTCCGGGGCACAATAAGCAGTTCTTC
D: .
V: TRBV19
J: TRBJ2-1
size: .

CDR3: CASLERSQPQHF
DNA: TGTGCCAGCTTAGAAAGGAGTCAGCCCCAGCATTTT
D: .
V: TRBV11-2
J: TRBJ1-5
size: .

CDR3: CASSLPGSGTYTQYF
DNA: TGTGCCAGCAGCTTACCGGGGTCAGGGACATATACGCAGTATTTT
D: .
V: TRBV7-9
J: TRBJ2-3
size: .

CDR3: CASSFDRAYEQYF
DNA: TGTGCCAGCAGCTTCGACAGGGCCTACGAGCAGTACTTC
D: TRBD1
V: TRBV7-8
J: TRBJ2-7
size: many

CDR3: CASSCLGSNQSQHF
DNA: TGTGCCAGCAGTTGCCTCGGAAGCAATCAGTCCCAGCATTTT
D: .
V: TRBV12-3/TRBV12-4
J: TRBJ1-5
size: .

CDR3: CARSESGRALSGELFF
DNA: TGTGCCCGCAGTGAAAGCGGGAGGGCTTTGTCCGGGGAGCTGTTTTTT
D: TRBD2
V: TRBV6-6
J: TRBJ2-2
size: once

CDR3: CAISGPSGGNTGDLFF
DNA: TGTGCCATCAGTGGTCCTAGTGGGGGGAACACCGGGGACCTGTTTTTT
D: .
V: TRBV10-3
J: TRBJ2-2
size: .

CDR3: CASSSPRDRSSSGANVLTF
DNA: TGTGCCAGTAGCTCGCCCAGGGACAGGAGCTCCTCTGGGGCCAACGTCCTGACTTTC
D: TRBD1
V: TRBV11-2
J: TRBJ2-6
size: .

CDR3: CASSETLAGGRDTRYF
DNA: TGTGCCAGCAGTGAGACCTTAGCTGGAGGGCGCGATACGCGATATTTT
D: .
V: TRBV6-1
J: TRBJ2-3
size: .

CDR3: CPSSLDYGGWHEQFF
DNA: TGTCCTAGCAGCTTAGATTACGGCGGATGGCATGAGCAGTTCTTC
D: .
V: TRBV11-2
J: TRBJ2-1
size: .

CDR3: CDAAGGTGVAYNEQFF
DNA: TGTGACGCGGCTGGGGGTACGGGAGTTGCCTATAATGAGCAGTTCTTC
D: .
V: TRBV6-1
J: TRBJ2-1
size: .

CDR3: CATWGGEAEQFF
DNA: TGTGCCACTTGGGGGGGAGAGGCTGAGCAGTTCTTC
D: TRBD2
V: TRBV10-3
J: TRBJ2-1
size: many

CDR3: CASSYPLAGGGQETQYF
DNA: TGCGCCAGCAGTTACCCGCTTGCGGGAGGGGGCCAAGAGACCCAGTACTTC
D: TRBD2
V: TRBV6-6
J: TRBJ2-5
size: .

CDR3: CSVVIYEGEQFF
DNA: TGCAGTGTTGTAATCTATGAAGGTGAGCAGTTCTTC
D: .
V: TRBV29-1
J: TRBJ2-1
size: .

CDR3: CIVVQRTQYF
DNA: TGCATCGTTGTGCAGCGTACGCAGTATTTT
D: .
V: TRBV29-1
J: TRBJ2-3
size: .

CDR3: CASSPGLAGRSETQYF
DNA: TGCGCCAGCAGCCCAGGACTAGCCGGGAGAAGCGAGACCCAGTACTTC
D: TRBD2
V: TRBV5-1
J: TRBJ2-5
size: many

CDR3: CASNVLFTDTQYF
DNA: TGTGCCAGCAACGTGCTGTTCACAGATACGCAGTATTTT
D: .
V: TRBV2
J: TRBJ2-3
size: .

CDR3: CASSEPTLGDGELFF
DNA: TGTGCCAGCAGTGAACCTACGTTAGGGGACGGGGAGCTGTTTTTT
D: .
V: TRBV6-1
J: TRBJ2-2
size: .

CDR3: CASNFSGLLNNEQFF
DNA: TGTGCCAGCAATTTTTCCGGTTTGTTGAACAATGAGCAGTTCTTC
D: .
V: TRBV12-3/TRBV12-4
J: TRBJ2-1
size: .

CDR3: CASSPRGSDGYTF
DNA: TGTGCCAGCAGTCCGAGGGGCAGCGATGGTTACACCTTC
D: .
V: TRBV12-3/TRBV12-4
J: TRBJ1-2
size: few